The next 14 T cell receptor beta chains were all read from a single sample in a study of monozygotic twins with inflammatory bowel disease. Following a re-call of the 5' RACE reads, TCRdb has one entry per CDR3 protein and lacks DNA. Here the sample table reports 150,000 to 200,000 distinct CDR3 sequences. Sequenced material: blood. The receptors originated from a human donor with ulcerative colitis or Crohn's disease, or a healthy co-twin of an affected twin (not recorded which).

This rearrangement joins TRBV12-3 or TRBV12-4 to TRBJ2-7. The CDR3 has 13 amino acids. The CDR3 loop is CASSFDFTYEQYF.

This sequence joins TRBV28 and TRBJ1-4; TCRdb's D call of TRBD1 is untestable without DNA. The germline gives CDR1 MDHEN, CDR2 SYDVKM. The CDR3 covers 14 residues. The CDR3 sequence is CASRETGGGDGLFF.

This chain joins TRBV7-2 and TRBJ2-3; TCRdb designates TRBD2, a call that cannot be tested without DNA. Germline V gene sequence: CDR1 SGHTA, CDR2 FQGNSA. This CDR3 region has 17 residues. The CDR3 here is CASRSPGLAGVVDTQYF. Full variable domain (remainder filled in from reference TRBV7-2 and TRBJ2-3): GAGVSQSPSNKVTEKGKDVELRCDPISGHTALYWYRQSLGQGLEFLIYFQGNSAPDKSGLPSDRFSAERTGGSVSTLTIQRTQQEDSAVYLCASRSPGLAGVVDTQYFGPGTRLTVL.

The J gene is TRBJ2-7, the V gene TRBV3-1. CDR3 length: 16 amino acids. Germline V lookup: CDR1 LGHDT, CDR2 YNNKEL (reference sequence). The CDR3 region is CASSQDSWGRSYEQYF.

The gene calls are TRBV5-1 and TRBJ1-4. In germline, CDR1 is SGHRS, CDR2 YFSETQ. This CDR3 comprises 15 residues. CDR3 residues: CASSFGGSLGEKLFF.

The gene calls are TRBV6-1 and TRBJ1-5. This CDR3 region has 15 residues. The germline V gene encodes CDR1 MNHNS and CDR2 SASEGT. CDR3 amino acids: CASSASGTTNQPQHF.

The genes are TRBV7-9 and TRBJ1-1; TCRdb's D call, TRBD1, is unchecked because there is no DNA. The CDR3 length is 17 residues. CDR1 is SEHNR, CDR2 FQNEAQ, per germline (reference sequence). The CDR3 protein is CASSLGTNRRLNTEAFF.

J is TRBJ1-2 and V is TRBV20-1; TCRdb reports TRBD1, a call that lacks DNA to check it against. The CDR3 runs 16 residues. Germline CDR1 and CDR2: DFQATT and SNEGSKA (reference sequence). CDR3 residues: CSARDLLGTDNYGYTF.

The V gene is TRBV7-2, the J gene TRBJ2-7; the D call from TCRdb, TRBD1, cannot be confirmed without DNA. This CDR3 is built from 14 residues. Germline CDR1 and CDR2: SGHTA and FQGNSA. The CDR3 region is CASSFDRGYYEQYF.

V and J are TRBV5-4 and TRBJ1-4; the D gene TCRdb calls, TRBD1, cannot be checked with no DNA. Looked up from germline, CDR1 is SGHNT and CDR2 is YYREEE (reference sequence). This CDR3 spans 15 amino acids. CDR3 in amino acids: CASSLSPSTEGKLFF.

The CDR3 loop is CASSDPEVSFSYEQYF. This rearrangement joins TRBV6-1 to TRBJ2-7; checking the TCRdb D call of TRBD1 is not possible without DNA. The V gene's germline CDR1 is MNHNS and CDR2 SASEGT. The CDR3 totals 16 residues.

The chain combines TRBV5-6 with TRBJ2-5; TCRdb outputs TRBD2, but without DNA this stays unchecked. The germline CDR1 and CDR2 sequences are SGHDT and YYEEEE. The CDR3 runs to 16 residues. CDR3 residues: CASSGTSGFNQETQYF.

The chain is built from TRBV29-1 and TRBJ1-1; TCRdb returns TRBD1, unconfirmable since there is no DNA. This CDR3 is 13 amino acids long. Per germline, CDR1 SQVTM and CDR2 ANQGSEA. The chain's CDR3 is CSVDGTGGGQAFF.

The chain joins TRBV20-1 to TRBJ1-4; TCRdb's D call of TRBD1 is untestable without DNA. The CDR3 is made up of 14 amino acids. Germline V CDR1 and CDR2: DFQATT, SNEGSKA (reference sequence). The CDR3 spells CSSPVGGPNEKLFF.